These T cell receptor beta chains were read from a single sample in a study of CXCR3-negative and CXCR3-positive naive CD8 T cells. From its re-call of the 5' RACE reads, TCRdb lists each CDR3 protein once, without DNA. This table holds some 130,000 distinct CDR3 sequences. The sample taken for sequencing was naive CXCR3+ CD8+ T cells from blood. The receptors stem from a human donor in good health. Some clones in this sample may be carry-over from other donors' samples. Each CDR3 is given with its conserved first and last residue.

j_call v_call cdr3_aa
TRBJ2-1 TRBV7-9 CASSLEAVNEQFF
TRBJ2-1 TRBV6-5 CASSTGTRYYNEQFF
TRBJ2-3 TRBV7-6 CASSLTSGAPDTQYF
TRBJ2-1 TRBV28 CASANRGYNEQFF
TRBJ2-1 TRBV27 CASSLAGTSYNEQFF
TRBJ2-3 TRBV12-3/TRBV12-4 CASSQQAFSTDTQYF
TRBJ2-7 TRBV20-1 CSATQRGTLSYEQYF
TRBJ2-7 TRBV7-9 CASTEGLAGGEQYF
TRBJ2-3 TRBV13 CASSPTDGNKDTQYF
TRBJ1-2 TRBV7-6 CASSLDGAGPPIYGYTF
TRBJ1-1 TRBV7-6 CASSLSEAGNTEAFF
TRBJ2-7 TRBV28 CASSLGRRLGYEQYF
TRBJ1-2 TRBV4-1 CASSQEGQGSYGYTF
TRBJ1-1 TRBV14 CASSPPVDTEAFF
TRBJ2-7 TRBV29-1 CSVEEGTGLYEQYF
TRBJ2-7 TRBV5-6 CASSHTSYEQYF
TRBJ2-3 TRBV12-3/TRBV12-4 CASSSTMVSSGRFTDTQYF
TRBJ2-4 TRBV7-8 CASSLDLSGGAAKNIQYF
TRBJ1-2 TRBV20-1 CSARETGTGGDYGYTF
TRBJ2-3 TRBV7-8 CASSPRAGYTDTQYF
TRBJ2-3 TRBV28 CASSSTKPGTSGEGDTQYF
TRBJ2-1 TRBV6-1 CASRPTGYTPLSSYNEQFF
TRBJ2-5 TRBV15 CATSSRRPQETQYF
TRBJ2-7 TRBV29-1 CSVEDRASSYEQYF
TRBJ2-1 TRBV6-5 CASSQGQGADEQFF
TRBJ2-7 TRBV29-1 CSVSGVRPYEQYF
TRBJ2-4 TRBV12-5 CASGLVSEMVNIQYF
TRBJ2-7 TRBV4-2 CASSQDRIGSYEQYF
TRBJ2-7 TRBV3-1 CASSQELWTGGLSYEQYF
TRBJ1-1 TRBV7-2 CASSLVGGDTEAFF